The table lists the clone carrying this TCR beta chain with a count of one. The antigen is not known. The data were obtained in a study of regulatory T cells in long-lasting Graves disease. Time point indicated: persistent/refractory GD, antithyroid drugs over 5 years with positive TRAb. Extracted PBMC RNA gave rise to the TCR library. Patients with Graves' disease were diagnosed by American Thyroid Association guidelines. Combining iRepertoire HTBI primers with Arm-PCR of CDR3 regions, the authors built TCR beta libraries. TCRdb independently ran MiXCR on the multiplex PCR reads; one entry per CDR3 protein. The sample carries under 500,000 distinct CDR3 sequences, less than 25% recorded once. The CDR3 is made up of 13 amino acids. Germline CDR1 and CDR2: SGDLS and YYNGEE. V lost 0 bases and J lost 5, with 9 bases in between. Findings of the study overall: Patients with persistent disease showed a bias toward TRBV28, TRBJ1-2 and TRBJ2-5.

This TCR was recovered from a female donor with Graves disease. The chain employs TRBV9 and TRBJ2-7; no definite D call. This specimen consisted of peripheral blood mononuclear cells (PBMCs), obtained when the disease was refractory, from a patient treated with antithyroid drugs. CDR3 in DNA: TGTGCCAGCAGCGTAGGGGAACTCCACGAGCAGTACTTC. Its translation is CASSVGELHEQYF.